This TCR beta chain was documented in a study of CXCR4 blockade with PD-1 therapy in pancreatic cancer (dated by TCRdb to the late 2010s). Describing the broader study: The study analyzed resected pancreatic ductal adenocarcinoma using both multiplex immunohistochemistry and TCRbeta immunosequencing, alongside ex vivo slice culture that tested PD-1 and CXCR4 blockade. Two geographically distinct regions were TCR-sequenced from each of roughly six tumors to assess intratumoral heterogeneity.

As concerns this clone: It lacks a known antigen. Base qualities are not provided; no much larger clone lies one nucleotide away.

Taken from cysteine to valine, the CDR3 has 14 residues. Only CDR3 DNA is held: 42 bases, read in frame from base 1. Ends trimmed: V by 1 base, J by 5 bases; bases unmatched to a gene: 4. For CDR1 and CDR2, the germline V gene lists SGHNT and YENEEA. TCRbeta CDR3 regions were immunosequenced from extracted DNA using the immunoSEQ Assay at Adaptive Biotechnologies. The original pipeline was this. To measure the absolute abundance of each unique TCRbeta CDR3, the sequences were collapsed and filtered. Clonality was defined as 1 minus Pielou's evenness, computed on productive in-frame rearrangements only. Regional overlap was evaluated by tracking the top 100 nucleotide rearrangements across paired samples, and paired versus unrelated samples were compared using the Morisita index. Convergence of nucleotide rearrangements onto identical amino acid sequences was assessed with the immunoSEQ Rearrangement Details tool. The source is immuneACCESS, and TCRdb retained only in-frame sequences with V and J called. Part of the clones is not carried over; for the studies checked, unresolved V genes explain less than half of this, and the remainder is unexplained. V and J calls plus clone size are reproduced from that table; the DNA served to infer D and trimming. The table for this sample lists around 2,300 clones; approximately 41% of them were counted only once. The ten top clones hold over 14% of the sample.

Overall results and qualifications from the work: Only TCRbeta chains were sequenced, so true antigen-specificity overlap of convergent dominant clones remained unconfirmed pending paired alpha-beta single-cell sequencing. The frequency of each amino acid clone correlated strongly with the number of distinct nucleotide rearrangements encoding that clone, suggesting convergent selection driven by common tumor antigens. Clonal expansion was observed in tumors, with a mean productive clonality of 0.14 compared with approximately 0.05 in healthy blood, but no correlation between clonality and survival was found.

The archived tumor blocks were obtained from patients to whom no neoadjuvant therapy had been administered before resection. For the preserved-tissue arm, the study drew on 30 to 35 surgical resection samples taken from 24 pancreatic ductal adenocarcinoma patients who had not been treated previously. DNA for the resection arm was extracted from ten 5-micron curls of FFPE tumor lying next to the multiplex immunohistochemistry slide. The clonotype comes from a human donor with pancreatic ductal adenocarcinoma. The rearrangement joined TRBV11-3 to TRBJ2-7; 8 junctional bases match TRBD2. The sample taken for sequencing was tumor tissue. This receptor carries the CDR3 CASSLGGGYDEQYV. The DNA reads as follows: TGTGCCAGCAGCTTAGGCGGGGGGTACGACGAGCAGTACGTC.